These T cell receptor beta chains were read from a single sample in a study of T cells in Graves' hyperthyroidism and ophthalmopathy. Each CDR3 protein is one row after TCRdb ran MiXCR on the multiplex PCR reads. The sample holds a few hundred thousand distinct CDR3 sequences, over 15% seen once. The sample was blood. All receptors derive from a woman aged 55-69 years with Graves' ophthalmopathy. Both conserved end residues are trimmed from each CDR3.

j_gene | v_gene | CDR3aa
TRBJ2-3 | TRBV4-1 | ASSQGPAITDTQY
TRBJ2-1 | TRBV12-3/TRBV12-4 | ASSLVSDNEQF
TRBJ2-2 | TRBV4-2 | ASSQSGTRNTGELF
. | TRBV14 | ASSQDIGYSYEQF
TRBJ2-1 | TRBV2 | ASNGLAGDYNEQF
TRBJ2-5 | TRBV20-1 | SVASGTQETQY
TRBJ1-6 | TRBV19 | ASSRTASNSPLH
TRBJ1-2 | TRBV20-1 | SARKSGTGYTNYGYT
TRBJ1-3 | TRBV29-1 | SAGGTGSGNTIY
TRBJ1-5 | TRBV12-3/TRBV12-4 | ASSFTGLGNQPQH
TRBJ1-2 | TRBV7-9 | ASGRGRDYGYT
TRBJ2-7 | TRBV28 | ASSLITTGWGEQY
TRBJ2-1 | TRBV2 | ASIRLAGESYNEQF
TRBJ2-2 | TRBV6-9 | ASSYSVGGVNTGELF
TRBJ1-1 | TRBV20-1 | SARRTVNTEAF
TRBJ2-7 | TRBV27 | ASQATAYEQY
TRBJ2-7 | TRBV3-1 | ASSYGRGEQY
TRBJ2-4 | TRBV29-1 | SVLDSFVLLDIQY
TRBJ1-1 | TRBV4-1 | ASSHGQDGNRAF
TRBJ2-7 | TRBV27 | ASTLGTGLPNYEQY
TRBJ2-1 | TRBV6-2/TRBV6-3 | VSSYTGTDEQF
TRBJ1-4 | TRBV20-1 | STVGGNEKLF
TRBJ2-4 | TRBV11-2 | ASSFYRGNIQY
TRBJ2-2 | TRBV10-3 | AISASGASSTGELF
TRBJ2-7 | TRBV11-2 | ASSFITGSYEQY
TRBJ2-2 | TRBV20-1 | SARPYGELF
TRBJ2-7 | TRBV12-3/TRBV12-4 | ASRGLAGVYEQY
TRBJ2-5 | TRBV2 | ASSDGLAGGPETQY
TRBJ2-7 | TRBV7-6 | ASSKGQNPSYEQY
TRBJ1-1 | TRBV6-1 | ASSTDSRGQEAF
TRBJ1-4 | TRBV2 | ASSGTENEKLF
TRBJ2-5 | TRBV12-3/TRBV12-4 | ASSSSGETQY
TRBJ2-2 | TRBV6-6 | ASSYSRSATGELF
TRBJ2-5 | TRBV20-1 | SAIRDTGSETQY
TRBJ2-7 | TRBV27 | TSSLSRNRPYEQY
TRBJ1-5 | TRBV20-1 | SARGLSWSQPQH
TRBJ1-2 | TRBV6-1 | ASSYTGASNGYT
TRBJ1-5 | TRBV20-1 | SAKVPKSNQPQH
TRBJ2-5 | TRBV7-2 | ASKTGTGEETQY
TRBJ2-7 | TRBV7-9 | ASSLESYEQY
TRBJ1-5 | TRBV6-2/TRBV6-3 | ASSWAMGSNQPQH
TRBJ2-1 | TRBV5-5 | ASSFQPREYNEQF
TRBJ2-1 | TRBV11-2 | ASSFTGGTYNEQF
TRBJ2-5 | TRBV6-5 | ASSYSNGGEVQETQY
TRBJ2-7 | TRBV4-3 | ASSLETGVYEQY
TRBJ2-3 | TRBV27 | ASRASGGDTQY
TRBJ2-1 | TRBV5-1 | ASGYWGDEQF
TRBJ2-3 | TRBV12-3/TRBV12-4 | ASSFYGGGLEDTQY
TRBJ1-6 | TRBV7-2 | ASSSLTDSPPH
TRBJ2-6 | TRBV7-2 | ASSLAPGANVLT
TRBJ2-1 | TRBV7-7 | ASSLSPNNEQF